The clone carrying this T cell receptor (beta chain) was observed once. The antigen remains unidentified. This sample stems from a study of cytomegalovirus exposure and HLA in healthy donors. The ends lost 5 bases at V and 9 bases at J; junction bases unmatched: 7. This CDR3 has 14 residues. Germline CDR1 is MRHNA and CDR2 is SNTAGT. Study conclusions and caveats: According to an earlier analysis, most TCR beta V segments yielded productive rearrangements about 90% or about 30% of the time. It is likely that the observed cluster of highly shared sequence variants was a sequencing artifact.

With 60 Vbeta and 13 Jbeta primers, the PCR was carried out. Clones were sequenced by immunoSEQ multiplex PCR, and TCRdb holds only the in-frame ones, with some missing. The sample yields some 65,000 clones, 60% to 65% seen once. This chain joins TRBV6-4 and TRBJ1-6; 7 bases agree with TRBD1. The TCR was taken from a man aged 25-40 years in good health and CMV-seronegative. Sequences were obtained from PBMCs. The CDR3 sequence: CASSRQGMGSPLHF. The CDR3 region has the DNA TGTGCCAGCAGTCGACAGGGAATGGGTTCACCCCTCCACTTT.